This T cell receptor beta chain was retrieved from a study of PD-L1 blockade in urothelial cancer. Study details: Every 3 weeks, patients received intravenous atezolizumab 1,200 mg, beginning 2014.

Time point: pretreatment peripheral blood. The V end was cut by 1 base, the J end by 0 bases, with 6 bases between. Germline values: CDR1 SNHLY, CDR2 FYNNEI. The CDR3 consists of 14 residues. Sequencing used immunoSEQ multiplex PCR; TCRdb keeps in-frame clones, though not all of them. The table records around 63,000 clones, around 81% of them present only once. The gene calls are TRBV2 and TRBJ1-1; D unresolved. The sequencing used PBMCs, collected around atezolizumab (anti-PD-L1) treatment. The TCR sequence derives from a man aged 70 or older with urothelial cancer. The CDR3 region is CASSEGRLNTEAFF. CDR3 in DNA: TGTGCCAGCAGTGAAGGGAGGTTGAACACTGAAGCTTTCTTT.